This TCR beta chain was sequenced in a study of vaccination and CD4 T cells after COVID-19. Study details: Samples taken post-COVID came a median 101 days after diagnosis, ranging from 35 to 161.

The Oncomine TCR Beta short-read assay was applied to DNA of cultured CD4+ T cells. TCRdb re-derived calls from the PCR reads in MiXCR, one entry per CDR3 protein. The sample lists 20,000 to 30,000 distinct CDR3 sequences, roughly a third seen once, with roughly 3.5% in the top ten. As for time point: late sampling 161 to 241 days after vaccination in three convalescent patients. Sample treatment: roughly 10-day PBMC culture with coronavirus spike peptide pools or control peptides (ViraFEST assay). It was after roughly nine days of culture that CD4+ T cells were isolated by negative selection. The CDR3 consists of 15 residues. Trimming at V came to 4 bases and at J to 11 bases, leaving 14 bases not matched to a gene. The germline V gene encodes CDR1 DFQATT and CDR2 SNEGSKA (reference sequence). By sample fraction, this clonotype is medium-sized (0.01 to 0.1%). Its antigen is still unknown.

This receptor was taken from a human donor who had recovered from COVID-19. This specimen consisted of CD4+ T cells from blood, cultured in vitro, obtained about 7 months after SARS-CoV-2 vaccination. J is TRBJ2-4 and V is TRBV20-1, with 10 bases matching TRBD2. CDR3 region: CSATGALAGAVFQYF. The CDR3 coding sequence is TGCAGTGCTACGGGGGCCCTAGCGGGAGCGGTCTTTCAGTACTTC.